The 16 T cell receptor beta chains reported below all come from one sample, sequenced in a study of shared clonotypes between healthy human individuals. The repertoire was sequenced with immunoSEQ multiplex PCR; TCRdb's copy has only in-frame clones and lacks some. This table has around 430,000 clones, 70% to 80% appearing once. The material sequenced was PBMCs. The receptors were sampled from a woman in her 40s in good health. Some clones in this sample may be carry-over from other donors' samples.

The chain recombines TRBV7-9 with TRBJ2-2; D assignment may be TRBD1 or TRBD2 (5 bases each). This CDR3 comprises 16 residues. In germline, CDR1 is SEHNR, CDR2 FQNEAQ (reference sequence). V dropped 5 bases and J dropped 4 bases, with 17 bases sitting between them. The CDR3, as DNA: TGTGCCAGCAGCGATTGGGCCACTAGGGGCACCGGGGAGCTGTTTTTT. Encoded protein: CASSDWATRGTGELFF.

Points on this clone: A much larger clonotype is one base distant, so this may be a read error. The J gene is TRBJ2-1, the V gene TRBV5-1; D unclear. CDR3 length equals 11 residues. V was shortened by 4 bases and J by 2 bases, with 1 base between the two germline ends. Germline V gene sequence: CDR1 SGHRS, CDR2 YFSETQ. CDR3 in DNA: TGCGCCAGCAGCGCCTACAATGAGCAGTTCTTC. It specifies CASSAYNEQFF.

The chain has TRBV5-4 and TRBJ2-5, with a weak D call TRBD1 (5 bases). The CDR3 totals 16 residues. V was cut by 4 bases and J by 5 bases, with 21 bases left in between. CDR1 and CDR2 (germline): SGHNT, YYREEE (reference sequence). CDR3 bases: TGTGCCAGCAGCGTCGGTAGAGTAGGGGTTCGTGAGACCCAGTACTTC. This gives the protein CASSVGRVGVRETQYF.

This clone has a single count. The chain links TRBV2 to TRBJ1-1; unclear D gene. V dropped 3 bases and J dropped 4 bases, with 9 bases sitting between them. The CDR3 runs to 13 residues. Per the germline V gene, CDR1 is SNHLY and CDR2 is FYNNEI. The CDR3 sequence is CASSEQAGTEAFF. DNA for the CDR3: TGTGCCAGCAGTGAGCAGGCGGGCACTGAAGCTTTCTTT. Looking up the rest from reference TRBV2 and TRBJ1-1 gives the full variable domain: EPEVTQTPSHQVTQMGQEVILRCVPISNHLYFYWYRQILGQKVEFLVSFYNNEISEKSEIFDDQFSVERPDGSNFTLKIRSTKLEDSAMYFCASSEQAGTEAFFGQGTRLTVV.

The rearrangement uses TRBV2 and TRBJ2-7; TRBD2 matches 8 bases. This CDR3 is 13 amino acids long. The germline gives CDR1 SNHLY, CDR2 FYNNEI. V was pared by 7 bases and J by 6 bases, with 8 bases of the junction left unmatched. The CDR3 is CASTRITSGEQYF. The CDR3 nucleotides read TGTGCCAGCACCCGTATTACTAGCGGCGAGCAGTACTTC.

This clone was seen only a few times. The gene calls are TRBV7-9 and TRBJ2-5, with D possibly being TRBD2 (5 bases). The CDR3 sequence is 14 residues long. V was trimmed by 1 base and J by 5 bases, leaving 11 bases between them. Germline V gives CDR1 SEHNR, CDR2 FQNEAQ (reference sequence). As DNA, the CDR3 is TGTGCCAGCAGCTTAGTCCCGGGGTTGGAGACCCAGTACTTC. Translating it yields CASSLVPGLETQYF.

J is TRBJ1-5 and V is TRBV28, with D tentatively TRBD1 (6 bases). V lost 7 bases, J lost 4 bases, and 11 bases lay in between. CDR1 is MDHEN, CDR2 SYDVKM, per germline. The CDR3 extends over 13 amino acids. The chain's CDR3 is CASNSQGNQPQHF. The CDR3 bases are TGTGCCAGCAATTCCCAGGGGAATCAGCCCCAGCATTTT.

The chain couples TRBV9 to TRBJ2-1, with TRBD2 matching over 10 bases. The CDR3 extends over 15 amino acids. Trimming at V came to 0 bases and at J to 7 bases, leaving 4 bases not matched to a gene. CDR1 and CDR2 (germline): SGDLS, YYNGEE. The CDR3 reads CASSVAAGGKNEQFF. CDR3 DNA sequence: TGTGCCAGCAGCGTAGCAGCGGGAGGGAAGAATGAGCAGTTCTTC.

This chain joins TRBV15 and TRBJ2-2, with TRBD2 identical over 13 bases. The germline CDR1 and CDR2 sequences are LNHNV and YYDKDF (reference sequence). The CDR3 has 17 amino acids. J was trimmed by 7 bases and V by 3 bases; bases with no gene match: 8. The CDR3 coding sequence is TGTGCCACCAGCAGGGTTGGACTAGCGGGAGCGATCGGGGAGCTGTTTTTT. Translating it yields CATSRVGLAGAIGELFF.

The J gene is TRBJ2-3, the V gene TRBV7-9; D may be TRBD2 (5 bases). This CDR3 is 15 amino acids long. V was shortened by 5 bases and J by 6 bases, with 18 bases between the two germline ends. Per the germline V gene, CDR1 is SEHNR and CDR2 is FQNEAQ (reference sequence). The CDR3 reads CASSPRLGPGDTQYF. CDR3 coding DNA: TGTGCCAGCAGCCCAAGGCTAGGGCCGGGGGATACGCAGTATTTT.

V is TRBV9 and J is TRBJ1-2; maybe TRBD1 (5 bases). Trimming removed 0 bases from V and 10 bases from J, with 16 bases in between. The CDR3 contains 14 residues. Per the germline V gene, CDR1 is SGDLS and CDR2 is YYNGEE. CDR3 in amino acids: CASSVAVVLGHYTF. The CDR3, as DNA: TGTGCCAGCAGCGTAGCTGTTGTGTTGGGGCACTACACCTTC.

The sample holds many counts of this clone. This chain connects TRBV7-3 to TRBJ2-1; 10 nucleotides match TRBD1. The CDR3 is 18 residues long. Trimming removed 1 base from V and 6 bases from J; junction bases left unmatched: 12. The germline CDR1 and CDR2 sequences are SGHTA and FQGTGA. CDR3 protein: CASSLRGSGTGVSNEQFF. The CDR3 DNA follows: TGTGCCAGCAGCTTAAGAGGTTCCGGGACAGGGGTGAGCAATGAGCAGTTCTTC. Supplemented by reference TRBV7-3 and TRBJ2-1, the full variable domain reads GAGVSQTPSNKVTEKGKYVELRCDPISGHTALYWYRQSLGQGPEFLIYFQGTGAADDSGLPNDRFFAVRPEGSVSTLKIQRTERGDSAVYLCASSLRGSGTGVSNEQFFGPGTRLTVL.

This clone has just one count. The J gene is TRBJ1-3, the V gene TRBV18; D not certain. Germline assignment: CDR1 KGHSH and CDR2 LQKENI. V lost 2 bases and J lost 2, with 7 bases in between. There are 14 residues in the CDR3. CDR3 residues: CASSPVEAGNTIYF. The CDR3 DNA is TGTGCCAGCTCACCAGTAGAGGCTGGAAACACCATATATTTT. Drawing the rest from reference TRBV18 and TRBJ1-3, the complete variable domain is NAGVMQNPRHLVRRRGQEARLRCSPMKGHSHVYWYRQLPEEGLKFMVYLQKENIIDESGMPKERFSAEFPKEGPSILRIQQVVRGDSAAYFCASSPVEAGNTIYFGEGSWLTVV.

This clone was picked up a small number of times. The V gene is TRBV29-1, the J gene TRBJ1-1; no definite D call. The CDR3 sequence is 13 residues long. Germline V CDR1 and CDR2: SQVTM, ANQGSEA. The V and J ends lost 4 bases and 2 bases respectively, with 11 bases between them. The CDR3 spells CSVGRRPNTEAFF. The CDR3 bases are TGCAGCGTTGGAAGGAGGCCAAACACTGAAGCTTTCTTT.

The chain couples TRBV10-3 to TRBJ1-3, with 9 bases fitting TRBD1. The CDR3 runs 15 residues. The germline gives CDR1 ENHRY, CDR2 SYGVKD. Trimming cost V 9 bases and J 0 bases; bases outside gene matches: 6. Here the CDR3 DNA reads TGTGCCATAAGGACAGGGGCTACCTCTGGAAACACCATATATTTT. It specifies CAIRTGATSGNTIYF.

The chain employs TRBV28 and TRBJ2-3; 9 bases are a match to TRBD2. The J segment lost 1 base and the V segment lost 5 bases, leaving 4 bases of the junction unmatched. Germline loops: CDR1 MDHEN, CDR2 SYDVKM. This CDR3 has 15 residues. CDR3 amino acids: CASSRSGRGTDTQYF. Written as DNA, the CDR3 is TGTGCCAGCAGTCGTAGCGGGAGAGGCACAGATACGCAGTATTTT.